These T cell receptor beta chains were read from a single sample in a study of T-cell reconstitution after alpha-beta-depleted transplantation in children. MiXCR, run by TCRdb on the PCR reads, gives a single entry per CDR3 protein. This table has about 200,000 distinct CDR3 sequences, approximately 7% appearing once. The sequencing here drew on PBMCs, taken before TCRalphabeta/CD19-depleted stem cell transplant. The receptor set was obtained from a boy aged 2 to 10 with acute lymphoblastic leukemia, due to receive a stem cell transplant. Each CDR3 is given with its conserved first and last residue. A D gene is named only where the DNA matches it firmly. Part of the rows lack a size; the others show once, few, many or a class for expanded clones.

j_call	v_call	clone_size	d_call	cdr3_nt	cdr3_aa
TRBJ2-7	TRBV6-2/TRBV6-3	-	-	TGTGCCAGCAGTTACGAGGGAACGACCTACGAGCAGTACTTC	CASSYEGTTYEQYF
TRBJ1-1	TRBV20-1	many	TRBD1	TGCAGTGCTGGCCGAACAGGGGCCGATAGTGAAGCTTTCTTT	CSAGRTGADSEAFF
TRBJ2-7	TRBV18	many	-	TGTGCCAGCTCACCCCTGGGCAGCCACGAGCAGTACTTC	CASSPLGSHEQYF
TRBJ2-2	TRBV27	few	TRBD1	TGTGCCAGCAGTTGGGGGACAGGGGCCATCGGGGAGCTGTTTTTT	CASSWGTGAIGELFF
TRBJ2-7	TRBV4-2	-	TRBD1	TGTGCCAGCACCCAGGACAGGGTAGCCTACGAGCAGTACTTC	CASTQDRVAYEQYF
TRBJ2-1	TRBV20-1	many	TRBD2	TGCAGTGCTAGAGAGGTAGCGGGAGGGCCAAGTGAGCAGTTCTTC	CSAREVAGGPSEQFF
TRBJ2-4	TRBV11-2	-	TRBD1	TGTGCCAGCAGCTTTTCGACAGGGGCCAAAAACATTCAGTACTTC	CASSFSTGAKNIQYF
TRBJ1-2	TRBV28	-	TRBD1	TGTGCCAGCAGTATCCGGGACAGGTTCGGCTATGGCTACACCTTC	CASSIRDRFGYGYTF
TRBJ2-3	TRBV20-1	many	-	TGCAGTGCTCACCGGGTTGGCGACCTGCTAGATACGCAGTATTTT	CSAHRVGDLLDTQYF
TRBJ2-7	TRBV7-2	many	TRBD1	TGTGCCAGCAGCTCAGACAGGGGGTACGAGCAGTACTTC	CASSSDRGYEQYF
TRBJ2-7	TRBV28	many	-	TGTGCCAGCAGTTTAAACTGGGGCTACGAGCAGTACTTC	CASSLNWGYEQYF
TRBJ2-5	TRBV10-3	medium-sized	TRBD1	TGTGCCATCAGCGGACAGGGCCAAGAGACCCAGTACTTC	CAISGQGQETQYF
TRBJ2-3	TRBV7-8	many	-	TGTGCCAGCAGGCTTGCGGGGTCCGCGGATACGCAGTATTTT	CASRLAGSADTQYF
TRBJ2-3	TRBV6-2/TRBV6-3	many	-	TGTGCCAGTCAAAGAGGGGAAAGCACAGATACGCAGTATTTT	CASQRGESTDTQYF
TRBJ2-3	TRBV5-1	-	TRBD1	TGCGCCAGCAGCTTGGCCATGGACAGGTCAACAGATACGCAGTATTTT	CASSLAMDRSTDTQYF
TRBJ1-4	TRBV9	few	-	TGTGCCAGCAGCGTAGGGGGGGACAAACATGAAAAACTGTTTTTT	CASSVGGDKHEKLFF
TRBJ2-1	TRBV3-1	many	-	TGTGCCAGCAGCCCAAGGGGCGGATACTCCTACAATGAGCAGTTCTTC	CASSPRGGYSYNEQFF
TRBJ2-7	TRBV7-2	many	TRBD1	TGTGCCAGCAGCCTAAGACCGGGACAGGGGGTCTACGAGCAGTACTTC	CASSLRPGQGVYEQYF
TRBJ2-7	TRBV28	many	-	TGTGCCAGCAGTCTCACAGGGTTAGGCGAGCAGTACTTC	CASSLTGLGEQYF
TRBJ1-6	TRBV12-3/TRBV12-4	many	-	TGTGCCAGCAGGAAGCAGGGGTATAATTCACCCCTCCACTTT	CASRKQGYNSPLHF
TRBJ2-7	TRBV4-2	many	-	TGTGCCAGCAGTCATCAGGAGGTTTCCGAGCAGTACTTC	CASSHQEVSEQYF
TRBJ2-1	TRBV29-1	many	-	TGCAGCGTTGGACTAGTTCTAGGCAATGAGCAGTTCTTC	CSVGLVLGNEQFF
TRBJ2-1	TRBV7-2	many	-	TGTGCCAGCAGTTCACCGGCCCGGAACAATGAGCAGTTCTTC	CASSSPARNNEQFF
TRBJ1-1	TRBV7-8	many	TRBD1	TGTGCCAGCAGCTTAGCCGACAGGGGTAACACTGAAGCTTTCTTT	CASSLADRGNTEAFF
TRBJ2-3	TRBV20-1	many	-	TGCAGTGCTAGAGATCCTGCGGTGAGCGCAGATACGCAGTATTTT	CSARDPAVSADTQYF
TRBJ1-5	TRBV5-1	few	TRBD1	TGCGCCAGCAGCTTGCTACCAGGGGGAGAGATAGGCAATCAGCCCCAGCATTTT	CASSLLPGGEIGNQPQHF
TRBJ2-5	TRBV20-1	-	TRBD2	TGCAGTGCTAGAGTTTCCGGGACTAGTAGGGAGACCCAGTACTTC	CSARVSGTSRETQYF
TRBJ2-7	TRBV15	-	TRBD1	TGTGCCACCAGCCCCCGGGACAGGGTTTACGAGCAGTACTTC	CATSPRDRVYEQYF
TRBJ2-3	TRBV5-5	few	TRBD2	TGTGCCAGCAGCGGGGGGGTAGCGGGGGGCATAGATACGCAGTATTTT	CASSGGVAGGIDTQYF
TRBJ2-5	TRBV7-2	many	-	TGTGCCAGCAGCTTTCAGGGGAATCAAGAGACCCAGTACTTC	CASSFQGNQETQYF
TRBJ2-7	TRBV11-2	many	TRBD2	TGTGCCAGCAGTATAACCCTGGAAATAGCGGGAGTTGCTGCCGAGCAGTACTTC	CASSITLEIAGVAAEQYF
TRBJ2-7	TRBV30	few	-	TGTGCCTGGAGTGTGAGATGGAGCAGGGAGTACGAGCAGTACTTC	CAWSVRWSREYEQYF